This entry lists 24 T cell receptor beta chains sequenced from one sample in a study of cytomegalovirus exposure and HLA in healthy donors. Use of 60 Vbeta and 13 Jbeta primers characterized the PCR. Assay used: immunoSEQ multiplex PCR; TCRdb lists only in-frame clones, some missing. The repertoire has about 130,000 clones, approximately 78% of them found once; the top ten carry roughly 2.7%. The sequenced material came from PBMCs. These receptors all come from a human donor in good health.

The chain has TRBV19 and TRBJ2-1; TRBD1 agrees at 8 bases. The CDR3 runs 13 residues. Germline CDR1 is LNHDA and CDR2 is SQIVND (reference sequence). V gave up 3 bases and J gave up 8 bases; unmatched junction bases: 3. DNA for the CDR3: TGTGCCAGTAGTATCAGGGGGCGCGATGAGCAGTTCTTC. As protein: CASSIRGRDEQFF. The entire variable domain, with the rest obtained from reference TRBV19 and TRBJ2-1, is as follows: DGGITQSPKYLFRKEGQNVTLSCEQNLNHDAMYWYRQDPGQGLRLIYYSQIVNDFQKGDIAEGYSVSREKKESFPLTVTSAQKNPTAFYLCASSIRGRDEQFFGPGTRLTVL.

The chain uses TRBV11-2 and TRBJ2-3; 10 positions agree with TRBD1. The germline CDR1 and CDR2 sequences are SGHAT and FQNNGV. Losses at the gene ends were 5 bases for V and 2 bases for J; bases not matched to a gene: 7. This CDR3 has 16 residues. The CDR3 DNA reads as TGTGCCAGCAGCCGTCGTGGGACAGGGGCCACAGATACGCAGTATTTT. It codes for CASSRRGTGATDTQYF. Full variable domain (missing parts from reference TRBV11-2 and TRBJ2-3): EAGVAQSPRYKIIEKRQSVAFWCNPISGHATLYWYQQILGQGPKLLIQFQNNGVVDDSQLPKDRFSAERLKGVDSTLKIQPAKLEDSAVYLCASSRRGTGATDTQYFGPGTRLTVL.

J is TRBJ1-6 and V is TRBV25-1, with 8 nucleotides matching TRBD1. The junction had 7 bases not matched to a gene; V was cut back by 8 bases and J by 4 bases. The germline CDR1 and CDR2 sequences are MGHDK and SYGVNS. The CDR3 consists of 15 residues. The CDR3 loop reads CASQQGGSYNSPLHF. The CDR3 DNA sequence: TGTGCCAGCCAACAGGGGGGGTCATATAATTCACCCCTCCACTTT. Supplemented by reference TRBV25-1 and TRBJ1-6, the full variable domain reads EADIYQTPRYLVIGTGKKITLECSQTMGHDKMYWYQQDPGMELHLIHYSYGVNSTEKGDLSSESTVSRIRTEHFPLTLESARPSHTSQYLCASQQGGSYNSPLHFGNGTRLTVT.

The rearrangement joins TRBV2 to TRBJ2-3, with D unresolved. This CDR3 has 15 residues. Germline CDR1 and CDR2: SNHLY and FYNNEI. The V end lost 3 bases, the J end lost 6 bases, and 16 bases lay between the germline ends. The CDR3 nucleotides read TGTGCCAGCAGTGACATAGGCAGGTCTCAGGATACGCAGTATTTT. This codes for CASSDIGRSQDTQYF. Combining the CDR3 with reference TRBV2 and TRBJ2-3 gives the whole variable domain EPEVTQTPSHQVTQMGQEVILRCVPISNHLYFYWYRQILGQKVEFLVSFYNNEISEKSEIFDDQFSVERPDGSNFTLKIRSTKLEDSAMYFCASSDIGRSQDTQYFGPGTRLTVL.

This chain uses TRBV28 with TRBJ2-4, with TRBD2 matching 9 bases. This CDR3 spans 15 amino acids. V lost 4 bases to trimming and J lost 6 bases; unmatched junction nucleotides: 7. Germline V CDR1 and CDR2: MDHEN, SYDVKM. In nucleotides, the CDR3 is TGTGCCAGCAGTTCGTATATAGCGGGAGTAAACATTCAGTACTTC. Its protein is CASSSYIAGVNIQYF.

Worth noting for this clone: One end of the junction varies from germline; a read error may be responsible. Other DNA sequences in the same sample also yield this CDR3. CDR3 nucleotide sequence: TGTGCCAGCAGCACAACAGGGGCCGCTAACTATGGCTATACCTTC. Its protein product is CASSTTGAANYGYTF. V is TRBV6-5 and J is TRBJ1-2, with TRBD1 matching over 7 bases. Germline CDR1 and CDR2: MNHEY and SVGAGI. The CDR3 extends over 15 amino acids.

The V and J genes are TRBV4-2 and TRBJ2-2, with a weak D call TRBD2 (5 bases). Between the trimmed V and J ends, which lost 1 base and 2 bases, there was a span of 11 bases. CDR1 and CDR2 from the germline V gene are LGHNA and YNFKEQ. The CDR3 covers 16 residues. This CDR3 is CASSQGLQYNTGELFF. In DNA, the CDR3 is TGTGCCAGCAGCCAAGGACTACAGTACAACACCGGGGAGCTGTTTTTT.

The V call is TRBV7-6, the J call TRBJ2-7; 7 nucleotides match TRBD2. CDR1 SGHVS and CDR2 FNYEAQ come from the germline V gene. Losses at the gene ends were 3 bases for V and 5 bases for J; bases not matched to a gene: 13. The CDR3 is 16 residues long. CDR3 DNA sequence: TGTGCCAGCAGCTTGACCAACGCGGGAGCTTCCAACGAGCAGTACTTC. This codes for CASSLTNAGASNEQYF.

The CDR3 loop reads CASRNFRGSGEKLFF. CDR3 DNA sequence: TGTGCCAGCAGAAACTTCAGGGGGAGCGGGGAAAAACTGTTTTTT. J is TRBJ1-4 and V is TRBV27; 7 positions agree with TRBD1. The ends lost 6 bases at V and 8 bases at J; junction bases unmatched: 12. CDR3 length: 15 residues. Germline V gene lookup returns CDR1 MNHEY and CDR2 SMNVEV (reference sequence).

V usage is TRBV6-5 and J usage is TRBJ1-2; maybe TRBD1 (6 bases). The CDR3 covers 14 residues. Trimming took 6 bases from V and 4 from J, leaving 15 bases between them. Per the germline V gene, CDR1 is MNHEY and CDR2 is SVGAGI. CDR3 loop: CASSPGDWSYGYTF. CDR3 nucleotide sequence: TGTGCCAGCAGCCCAGGGGATTGGAGCTATGGCTACACCTTC.

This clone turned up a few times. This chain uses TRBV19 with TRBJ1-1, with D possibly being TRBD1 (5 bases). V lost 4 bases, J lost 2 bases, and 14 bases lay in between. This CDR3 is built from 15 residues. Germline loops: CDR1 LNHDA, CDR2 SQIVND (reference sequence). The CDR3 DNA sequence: TGTGCCAGTAGTACGTCAGGGATTCCTAACACTGAAGCTTTCTTT. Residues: CASSTSGIPNTEAFF.

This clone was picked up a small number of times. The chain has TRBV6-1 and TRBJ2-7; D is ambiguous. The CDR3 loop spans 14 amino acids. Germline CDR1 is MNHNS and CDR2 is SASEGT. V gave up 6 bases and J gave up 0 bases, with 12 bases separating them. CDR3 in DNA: TGTGCCAGCAGAAGCACCTATAGCTCCTACGAGCAGTACTTC. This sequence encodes CASRSTYSSYEQYF.

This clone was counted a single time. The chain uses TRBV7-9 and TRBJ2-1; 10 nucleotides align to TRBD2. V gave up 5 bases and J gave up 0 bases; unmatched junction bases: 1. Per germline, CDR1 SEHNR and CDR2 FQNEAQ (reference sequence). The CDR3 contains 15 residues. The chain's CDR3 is CASSASGSSYNEQFF. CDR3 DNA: TGTGCCAGCAGCGCTAGCGGGAGCTCCTACAATGAGCAGTTCTTC.

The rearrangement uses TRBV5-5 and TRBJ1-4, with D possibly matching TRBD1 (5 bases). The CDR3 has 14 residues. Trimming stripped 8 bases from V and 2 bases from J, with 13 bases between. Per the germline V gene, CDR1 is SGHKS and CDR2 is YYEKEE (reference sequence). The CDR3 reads CASNSGSTNEKLFF. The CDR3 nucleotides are TGTGCCAGTAATTCAGGGTCGACTAATGAAAAACTGTTTTTT.

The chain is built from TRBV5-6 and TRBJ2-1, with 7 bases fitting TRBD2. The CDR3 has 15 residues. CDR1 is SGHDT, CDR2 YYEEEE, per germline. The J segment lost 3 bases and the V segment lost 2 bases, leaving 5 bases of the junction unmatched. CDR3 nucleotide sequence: TGTGCCAGCAGCTTCGAAAAGCGGGACTACAATGAGCAGTTCTTC. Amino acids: CASSFEKRDYNEQFF.

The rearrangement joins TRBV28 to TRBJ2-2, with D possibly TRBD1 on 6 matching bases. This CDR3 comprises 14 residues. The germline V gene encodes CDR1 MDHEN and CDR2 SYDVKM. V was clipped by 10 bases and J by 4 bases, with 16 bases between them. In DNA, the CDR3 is TGTGCCACCCAGGGGCTAGGGGCCACCGGGGAGCTGTTTTTT. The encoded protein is CATQGLGATGELFF.

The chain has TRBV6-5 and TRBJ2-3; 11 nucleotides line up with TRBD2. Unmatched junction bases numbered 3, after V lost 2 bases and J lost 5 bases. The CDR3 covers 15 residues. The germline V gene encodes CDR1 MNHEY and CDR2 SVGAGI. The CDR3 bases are TGTGCCAGCAGTTACAGTAGCGGGAGGGTAGATACGCAGTATTTT. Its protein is CASSYSSGRVDTQYF.

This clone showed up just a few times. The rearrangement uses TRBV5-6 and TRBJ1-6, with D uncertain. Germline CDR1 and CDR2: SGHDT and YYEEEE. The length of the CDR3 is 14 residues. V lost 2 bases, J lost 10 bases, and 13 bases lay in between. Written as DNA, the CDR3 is TGTGCCAGCAGCTTCGAACAGAACCTCTCACCCCTCCACTTT. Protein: CASSFEQNLSPLHF.

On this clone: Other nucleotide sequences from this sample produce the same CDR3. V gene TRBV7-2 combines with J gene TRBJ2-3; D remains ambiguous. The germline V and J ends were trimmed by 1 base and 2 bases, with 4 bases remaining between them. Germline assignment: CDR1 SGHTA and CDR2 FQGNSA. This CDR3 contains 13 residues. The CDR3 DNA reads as TGTGCCAGCAGCTTAGTATACACAGATACGCAGTATTTT. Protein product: CASSLVYTDTQYF.

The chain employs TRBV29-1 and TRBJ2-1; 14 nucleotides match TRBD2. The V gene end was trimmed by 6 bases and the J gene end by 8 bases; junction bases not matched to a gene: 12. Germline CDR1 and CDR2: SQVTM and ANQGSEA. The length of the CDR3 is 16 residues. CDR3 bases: TGCAGCGTCGCGGGGGGGGGACTAGCGGGAGCCCATGAGCAGTTCTTC. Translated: CSVAGGGLAGAHEQFF.

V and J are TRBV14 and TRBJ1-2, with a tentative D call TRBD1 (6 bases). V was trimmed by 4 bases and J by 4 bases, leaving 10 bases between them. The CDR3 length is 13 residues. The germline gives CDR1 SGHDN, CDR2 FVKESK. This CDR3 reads CASSRPDSYGYTF. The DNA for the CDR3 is TGTGCCAGCAGCCGTCCGGACAGCTATGGCTACACCTTC.

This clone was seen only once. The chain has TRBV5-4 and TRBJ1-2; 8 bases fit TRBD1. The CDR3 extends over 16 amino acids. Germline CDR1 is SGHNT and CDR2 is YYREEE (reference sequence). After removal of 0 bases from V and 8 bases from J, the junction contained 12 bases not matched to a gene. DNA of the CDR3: TGTGCCAGCAGCTTGGGGGCCCCACAGGGGGTGATCGGCTACACCTTC. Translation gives CASSLGAPQGVIGYTF.

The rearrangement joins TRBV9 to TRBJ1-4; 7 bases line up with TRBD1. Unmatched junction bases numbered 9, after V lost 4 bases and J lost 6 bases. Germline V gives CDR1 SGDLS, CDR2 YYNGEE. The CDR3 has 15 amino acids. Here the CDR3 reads CASSRADRDYEKLFF. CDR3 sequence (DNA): TGTGCCAGCAGCAGAGCCGACAGGGACTATGAAAAACTGTTTTTT. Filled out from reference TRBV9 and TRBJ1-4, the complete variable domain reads DSGVTQTPKHLITATGQRVTLRCSPRSGDLSVYWYQQSLDQGLQFLIQYYNGEERAKGNILERFSAQQFPDLHSELNLSSLELGDSALYFCASSRADRDYEKLFFGSGTQLSVL.

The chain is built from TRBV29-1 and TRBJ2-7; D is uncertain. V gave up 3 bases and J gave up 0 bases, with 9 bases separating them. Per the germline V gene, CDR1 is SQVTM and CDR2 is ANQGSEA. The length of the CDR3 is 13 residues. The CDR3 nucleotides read TGCAGCGTTGAGGCCGTTAACTCCTACGAGCAGTACTTC. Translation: CSVEAVNSYEQYF.